A single sample is the source of the 13 T cell receptor beta chains below, sequenced in a study of cytomegalovirus exposure and HLA in healthy donors. The PCR was carried out with 60 Vbeta primers and 13 Jbeta primers. Sequenced by immunoSEQ multiplex PCR; TCRdb stores in-frame clones only, minus some. The sample carries some 130,000 clones, around 82% recorded once. Sequencing was carried out using PBMCs. All receptors derive from a male donor in good health and CMV-seropositive.

This clone has a handful of counts. J is TRBJ2-7 and V is TRBV5-6; a possible D gene is TRBD1 (5 bases). Trimming pared 3 bases from V and 0 bases from J, leaving 13 bases between. Per germline, CDR1 SGHDT and CDR2 YYEEEE. This CDR3 is 15 amino acids long. CDR3 DNA sequence: TGTGCCAGCAGCTCCCCCAGGGCGAGCTCCTACGAGCAGTACTTC. This encodes CASSSPRASSYEQYF.

The V and J genes are TRBV7-3 and TRBJ2-1; weak D call: TRBD1 (6 bases). The CDR3 runs to 14 residues. In germline, CDR1 is SGHTA, CDR2 FQGTGA. Between the trimmed V and J ends, which lost 5 bases and 2 bases, there was a span of 10 bases. CDR3 sequence reads: CASSLDSPYNEQFF. The CDR3 bases are TGTGCCAGCAGCCTGGACAGCCCCTACAATGAGCAGTTCTTC.

J is TRBJ2-5 and V is TRBV7-3; 13 positions match TRBD2. CDR1 is SGHTA and CDR2 is FQGTGA in the germline V gene. V was pared by 5 bases and J by 4 bases, with 4 bases of the junction left unmatched. CDR3 length: 15 residues. CDR3 in amino acids: CASSNGLAGVETQYF. CDR3 bases: TGTGCCAGCAGCAATGGACTAGCGGGAGTAGAGACCCAGTACTTC.

A single count supports this clone. The chain uses TRBV10-1 and TRBJ1-6; 8 bases are a match to TRBD1. CDR3 length equals 12 residues. V gave up 11 bases and J gave up 6 bases; unmatched junction bases: 3. CDR1 and CDR2 from the germline V gene are WNHNN and SYGVQD (reference sequence). The CDR3 nucleotides are TGCGCCGGAACAGGGGGTAATTCACCCCTCCACTTT. It encodes CAGTGGNSPLHF.

The chain employs TRBV5-4 and TRBJ2-3, with 11 bases matching TRBD2. The CDR3 runs to 16 residues. The V and J ends lost 2 bases and 0 bases, in that order; junction bases with no gene match: 2. CDR1 is SGHNT and CDR2 is YYREEE in the germline V gene (reference sequence). The CDR3 spells CASSFRTSGSTDTQYF. CDR3 bases: TGTGCCAGCAGCTTCCGGACTAGCGGGAGCACAGATACGCAGTATTTT.

V and J are TRBV6-5 and TRBJ2-5; 9 bases are a match to TRBD1. With the DNA end fitting TRBJ2-7 better, the J assignment may be wrong. Germline V lookup: CDR1 MNHEY, CDR2 SVGAGI. CDR3 size: 14 residues. CDR3 DNA sequence: TGTGCCAGCAGTACCGGGACAGGGCCCTACGAGCAGTACTTC. It specifies CASSTGTGPYEQYF.

The genes are TRBV10-3 and TRBJ2-2; 12 bases are shared with TRBD2. The CDR3 is made up of 14 amino acids. V trimming: 5 bases; J trimming: 8 bases; junction bases outside the gene matches: 3. Germline V gene lookup returns CDR1 ENHRY and CDR2 SYGVKD. CDR3 residues: CAISILAGGGELFF. CDR3 nucleotide sequence: TGTGCCATCAGTATACTAGCGGGAGGTGGGGAGCTGTTTTTT.

This clone came up a few times. The chain uses TRBV11-1 and TRBJ2-3, with 7 bases aligning to TRBD1. Trimming cost V 3 bases and J 3 bases; bases outside gene matches: 3. Germline V gene sequence: CDR1 SGHAT, CDR2 FQDESV (reference sequence). The CDR3 consists of 14 residues. The CDR3 sequence is CASSFTGATDTQYF. The CDR3 nucleotides read TGTGCCAGCAGCTTCACAGGGGCGACAGATACGCAGTATTTT.

V and J are TRBV5-8 and TRBJ2-5; 8 positions match TRBD1. Germline V lookup: CDR1 SGHTS, CDR2 YDEGEE. Germline trimming cut 0 bases from V and 3 bases from J; bases unmatched to any gene: 4. The CDR3 has 15 amino acids. The DNA for the CDR3 is TGTGCCAGCAGCTTGGGAGGACAGGGTAAAGAGACCCAGTACTTC. It translates to CASSLGGQGKETQYF.

This clone was counted between two and nine times. This chain links TRBV10-3 with TRBJ1-5; 8 positions match TRBD1. The CDR3 has 12 amino acids. Germline CDR1 and CDR2: ENHRY and SYGVKD. The junction had 4 bases not matched to a gene; V was cut back by 10 bases and J by 5 bases. In DNA form, the CDR3 reads TGTGCCACCTCGACAGGGGATCAGCCCCAGCATTTT. This sequence encodes CATSTGDQPQHF.

This chain uses TRBV28 with TRBJ2-3, with 13 bases matching TRBD2. Germline V gene data show CDR1 as MDHEN and CDR2 as SYDVKM. This CDR3 spans 17 amino acids. J lost 4 bases, V lost 3 bases, and 7 bases had no gene match. CDR3 nucleotides: TGTGCCAGCAGTTTCTCCGGACTAGCGGGAGTGGCAGATACGCAGTATTTT. It specifies CASSFSGLAGVADTQYF.

To note about this clone: The junction and the germline gene differ at one end; a read error may be behind it. DNA of the CDR3: TGTTCCAGCAGCTTAGGGGACAGATTAACCTATGGCTACACCTTC. Translating gives CSSSLGDRLTYGYTF. This chain connects TRBV7-9 to TRBJ1-2, with 7 nucleotides matching TRBD1. The CDR3 spans 15 residues. CDR1 is SEHNR, CDR2 FQNEAQ, per germline (reference sequence). Drawing the rest from reference TRBV7-9 and TRBJ1-2, the complete variable domain is DTGVSQNPRHKITKRGQNVTFRCDPISEHNRLYWYRQTLGQGPEFLTYFQNEAQLEKSRLLSDRFSAERPKGSFSTLEIQRTEQGDSAMYLCSSSLGDRLTYGYTFGSGTRLTVV.

The gene calls are TRBV25-1 and TRBJ2-2; 7 bases line up with TRBD1. The germline CDR1 and CDR2 sequences are MGHDK and SYGVNS. With V trimmed by 2 bases and J by 3 bases, 0 bases remained unmatched. This CDR3 comprises 14 residues. The CDR3 loop is CASSERGHTGELFF. The CDR3 DNA follows: TGTGCCAGCAGTGAAAGGGGGCACACCGGGGAGCTGTTTTTT.